The subject of this entry is one T cell receptor beta chain. The V and J ends lost 4 bases and 4 bases, in that order; junction bases with no gene match: 4. The CDR3 has 13 amino acids. Germline lookup yields CDR1 SGHNT and CDR2 YYREEE (reference sequence). These data belong to a study of T cell changes during pregnancy in multiple sclerosis. The repertoire was sequenced with immunoSEQ multiplex PCR; TCRdb's copy has only in-frame clones and lacks some. The repertoire holds nearly 80,000 clones, roughly nine tenths seen once, with roughly 0.21% in the top ten. This chain connects TRBV5-4 to TRBJ2-5; TRBD1 matches at 7 bases. The sequenced sample was CD4+ T cells from peripheral blood mononuclear cells, obtained before pregnancy. The clonotype was recovered from a female donor with multiple sclerosis, enrolled in a pregnancy study. CDR3 coding DNA: TGTGCCAGCAGCGTGACAGGGATAGAGACCCAGTACTTC. Amino acid sequence: CASSVTGIETQYF. Filled out from reference TRBV5-4 and TRBJ2-5, the complete variable domain reads ETGVTQSPTHLIKTRGQQVTLRCSSQSGHNTVSWYQQALGQGPQFIFQYYREEENGRGNFPPRFSGLQFPNYSSELNVNALELDDSALYLCASSVTGIETQYFGPGTRLLVL.